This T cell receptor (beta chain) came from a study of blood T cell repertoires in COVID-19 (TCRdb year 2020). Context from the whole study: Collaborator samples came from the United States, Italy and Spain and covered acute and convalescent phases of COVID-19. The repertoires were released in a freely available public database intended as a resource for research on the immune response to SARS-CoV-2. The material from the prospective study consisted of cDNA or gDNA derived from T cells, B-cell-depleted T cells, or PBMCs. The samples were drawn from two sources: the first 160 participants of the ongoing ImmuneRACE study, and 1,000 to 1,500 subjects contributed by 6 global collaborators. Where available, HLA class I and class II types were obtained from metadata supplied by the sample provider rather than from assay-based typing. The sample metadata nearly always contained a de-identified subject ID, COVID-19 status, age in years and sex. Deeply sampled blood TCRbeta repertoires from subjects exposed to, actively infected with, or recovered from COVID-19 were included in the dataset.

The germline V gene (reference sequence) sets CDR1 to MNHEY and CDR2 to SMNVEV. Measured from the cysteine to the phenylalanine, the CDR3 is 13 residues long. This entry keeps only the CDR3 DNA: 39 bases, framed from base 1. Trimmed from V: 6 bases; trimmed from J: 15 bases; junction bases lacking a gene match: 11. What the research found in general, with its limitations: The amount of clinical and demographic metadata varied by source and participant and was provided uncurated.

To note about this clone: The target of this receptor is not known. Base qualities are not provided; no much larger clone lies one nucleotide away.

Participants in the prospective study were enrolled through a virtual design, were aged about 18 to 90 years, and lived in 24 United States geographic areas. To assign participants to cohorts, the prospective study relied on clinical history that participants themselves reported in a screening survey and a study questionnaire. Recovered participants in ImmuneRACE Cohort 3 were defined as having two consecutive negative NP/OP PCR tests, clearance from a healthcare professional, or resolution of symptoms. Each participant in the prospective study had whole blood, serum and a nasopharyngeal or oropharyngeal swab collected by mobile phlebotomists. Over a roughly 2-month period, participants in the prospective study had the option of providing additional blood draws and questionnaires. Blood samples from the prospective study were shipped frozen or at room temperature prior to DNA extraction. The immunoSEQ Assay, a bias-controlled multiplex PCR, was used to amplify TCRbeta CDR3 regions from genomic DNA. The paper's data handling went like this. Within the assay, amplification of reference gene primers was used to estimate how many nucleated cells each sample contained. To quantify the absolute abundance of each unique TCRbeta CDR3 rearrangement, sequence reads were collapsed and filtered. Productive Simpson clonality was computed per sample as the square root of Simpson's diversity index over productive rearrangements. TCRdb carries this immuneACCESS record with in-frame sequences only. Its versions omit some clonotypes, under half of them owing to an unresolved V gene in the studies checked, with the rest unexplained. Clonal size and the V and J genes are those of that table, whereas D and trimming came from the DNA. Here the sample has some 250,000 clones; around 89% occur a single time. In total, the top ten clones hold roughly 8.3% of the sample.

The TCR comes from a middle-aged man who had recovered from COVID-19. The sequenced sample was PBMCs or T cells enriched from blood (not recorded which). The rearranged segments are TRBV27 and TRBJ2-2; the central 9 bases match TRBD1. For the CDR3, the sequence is CASRGRATGGLFF. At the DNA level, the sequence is TGTGCCAGCAGAGGGAGGGCCACAGGGGGCTTGTTTTTT.